The rows below give T cell receptor beta chains drawn from one sample of a study of a mutant IDH1 vaccine in newly diagnosed glioma. Profiling relied on immunoSEQ multiplex PCR, and the TCRdb table lists in-frame clones only, not all of them. Found here are 41,000 or so clones, about 78% of them singletons; the top ten hold 6.3%. These receptors have no identified antigens. The input for sequencing was PBMCs, taken from a glioma patient whose treatment included an IDH1 peptide vaccine. The receptors derive from a woman aged 35 to 49 with glioma. Some clones in this sample may be carry-over from other donors' samples. Each CDR3 is given with its conserved first and last residue. The order of the fields is V gene, D gene, clone size, J gene, CDR3 DNA, CDR3 protein. A D gene is named only where the DNA matches it firmly. The size of a clone is reported for some rows only, either as once, few or many, or as a class for expanded clones.

>TRBV6-1|TRBD2|-|TRBJ2-1
TGTGCCAGCAGTGAAGAAAGGTGGACTAGCGACAATGAGCAGTTCTTC
CASSEERWTSDNEQFF
>TRBV29-1|-|-|TRBJ1-2
TGCAGCGTTGAGGTGGGGGAGGGCTACACCTTC
CSVEVGEGYTF
>TRBV5-6|TRBD1|-|TRBJ1-3
TGTGCCAGCAGCTTGGCATCCCACAGGGGACAAGGAAACACCATATATTTT
CASSLASHRGQGNTIYF
>TRBV9|TRBD1|-|TRBJ1-5
TGTGCCAGCAGCGAGACAGGGGATAGCAATCAGCCCCAGCATTTT
CASSETGDSNQPQHF
>TRBV7-2|-|-|TRBJ2-7
TGTGCCAGCAGCGTCCTTTACTACGAGCAGTACTTC
CASSVLYYEQYF
>TRBV4-1|-|-|TRBJ1-3
TGCGCCAGCAGCGCTCGAGGGGCTGGAAACACCATATATTTT
CASSARGAGNTIYF
>TRBV2|-|-|TRBJ2-2
TGTGCCAGCAGCCCCACCCCGGGCGGGGAGCTGTTTTTT
CASSPTPGGELFF
>TRBV5-4|-|-|TRBJ2-3
TGTGCCAGCAGCTTGGACGGGGTATACACAGATACGCAGTATTTT
CASSLDGVYTDTQYF
>TRBV5-6|-|-|TRBJ2-3
TGTGCCAGCACCCTACGGACCGGCCAGAGGACGCAGTATTTT
CASTLRTGQRTQYF
>TRBV7-9|-|-|TRBJ2-2
TGTGCCAGCAGCTTTAGGGAAACCGGGGAGCTGTTTTTT
CASSFRETGELFF
>TRBV6-4|-|few|TRBJ1-4
TGTGCCAGCAGTGGGACAGCAACTAATGAAAAACTGTTTTTT
CASSGTATNEKLFF
>TRBV7-9|TRBD1|-|TRBJ1-4
TGTGCCAGCAGCCGGAGGGGGCGAGCTAATGAAAAACTGTTTTTT
CASSRRGRANEKLFF
>TRBV27|-|-|TRBJ1-3
TGTGCCAGCCAGACATCCGGAAACACCATATATTTT
CASQTSGNTIYF
>TRBV16|TRBD1|few|TRBJ2-7
TGTGCCAGCAGCCAATCTTGGACAGGGACCTACGAGCAGTACTTC
CASSQSWTGTYEQYF
>TRBV5-1|TRBD1|few|TRBJ1-5
TGCGCCAGCAGCATGGGACAGGGCAATCAGCCCCAGCATTTT
CASSMGQGNQPQHF
>TRBV5-1|TRBD1|-|TRBJ2-6
TGCGCCAGCAGCAGTACAGGGGGCTCTGGGGCCAACGTCCTGACTTTC
CASSSTGGSGANVLTF
>TRBV9|-|-|TRBJ2-3
TGTGCCAGCAGTGCTATTCCCAGGGCTTTGGGGACAGATACGCAGTATTTT
CASSAIPRALGTDTQYF
>TRBV15|-|-|TRBJ2-3
TGTGCCACCAGCAGCGATTCCCCAGAGCATACGCAGTATTTT
CATSSDSPEHTQYF
>TRBV4-1|TRBD2|-|TRBJ2-1
TGCGCCAGCAGCAAGCTAGCGGGGGGGTGGAATGAGCAGTTCTTC
CASSKLAGGWNEQFF
>TRBV10-3|TRBD2|-|TRBJ2-3
TGTGCCATCTTCAGCCCGGCGGGGGGCACAGATACGCAGTATTTT
CAIFSPAGGTDTQYF
>TRBV7-6|TRBD2|-|TRBJ2-1
TGTGCCAGCAGCGTGGGAGCGGGAGGGCCCTATGAGCAGTTCTTC
CASSVGAGGPYEQFF
>TRBV5-4|-|-|TRBJ2-3
TGTGCCAGCAGCATTAGCACAGATACGCAGTATTTT
CASSISTDTQYF
>TRBV11-3|-|-|TRBJ2-3
TGTGCCAGCAGCCGACCCTACCCCGAAGATACGCAGTATTTT
CASSRPYPEDTQYF
>TRBV27|-|-|TRBJ2-1
TGTGCCAGCAGCTCACCCGGTTCCCTCTACAATGAGCAGTTCTTC
CASSSPGSLYNEQFF
>TRBV4-3|TRBD2|-|TRBJ2-2
TGCGCCAGCAGCCAAGACTACGGGGGGACCGGGGAGCTGTTTTTT
CASSQDYGGTGELFF
>TRBV7-2|-|-|TRBJ2-7
TGTGCCAGCAGCTTAGCGCGGCACGAGCAGTACTTC
CASSLARHEQYF
>TRBV4-3|TRBD1|-|TRBJ2-7
TGCGCCAGCAGCCATGACCAGGGGGCTCTCTACGAGCAGTACTTC
CASSHDQGALYEQYF
>TRBV5-4|-|-|TRBJ1-2
TGTGCCAGCAGCTCTGGACTTTCTTGGGACTATGGCTACACCTTC
CASSSGLSWDYGYTF
>TRBV30|-|-|TRBJ1-1
TGTGCCTGGAGTGTACGGGGGGCGGAAACGGCCTTCTTT
CAWSVRGAETAFF
>TRBV2|-|once|TRBJ1-1
TGTGCCAGCGAACAGGGGAACACTGAAGCTTTCTTT
CASEQGNTEAFF
>TRBV20-1|TRBD2|-|TRBJ2-3
TGCAGTGGGACTAGCGAAGATACGCAGTATTTT
CSGTSEDTQYF
>TRBV10-2|TRBD2|-|TRBJ2-7
TGCGCCAGCAGTGATTTAATGGGCGGGAGCCAAAACTACGAGCAGTACTTC
CASSDLMGGSQNYEQYF
>TRBV5-6|-|-|TRBJ1-5
TGTGCCAGCAGCAGCTTCGATGGGGGGAGTAATCAGCCCCAGCATTTT
CASSSFDGGSNQPQHF
>TRBV6-4|-|-|TRBJ1-2
TGTGCCAGCAGGAAGTGGTGCGGCGGATACTATGGCTACACCTTC
CASRKWCGGYYGYTF
>TRBV4-1|-|-|TRBJ2-7
TGCGCCAGCAGCCAAGTGCCGGGAGCCTCCTACGAGCAGTACTTC
CASSQVPGASYEQYF
>TRBV27|-|-|TRBJ1-4
TGTGCCAGCAGTTTACTTAAGGAAACTGAAAAACTGTTTTTT
CASSLLKETEKLFF
>TRBV2|-|-|TRBJ1-5
TGTGCCAGCAGTGAAGTCAGCCCCTATAGCAATCAGCCCCAGCATTTT
CASSEVSPYSNQPQHF
>TRBV6-6|-|-|TRBJ1-1
TGTGCCAGCAGTTACAAGAAAGGGAACACTGAAGCTTTCTTT
CASSYKKGNTEAFF
>TRBV28|-|-|TRBJ2-1
TGTGCCAGCAGATATAACAATGAGCAGTTCTTC
CASRYNNEQFF
>TRBV5-5|TRBD2|-|TRBJ2-4
TGTGCCAGCAGCCCCGTGGGGGGGTATGACAAAAACATTCAGTACTTC
CASSPVGGYDKNIQYF
>TRBV7-6|TRBD1|few|TRBJ1-6
TGTGCCAGCAGCGTTACCGGGACAGATAATTCACCCCTCCACTTT
CASSVTGTDNSPLHF
>TRBV6-1|-|-|TRBJ1-2
TGTGCCAGCGGGATTGTGCGGTCGCCTGGTGGCTACACCTTC
CASGIVRSPGGYTF
>TRBV5-1|-|few|TRBJ2-7
TGCGCCAGCAGCTTGGCAAACTCCTACGAGCAGTACTTC
CASSLANSYEQYF
>TRBV5-1|TRBD1|-|TRBJ1-2
TGCGCCAGCACCACCACCGCACAGGGGATAAATGGCTACACCTTC
CASTTTAQGINGYTF